Shown below are 9 T cell receptor beta chains from a single sample sequenced in a study of T cell clonality in common variable immunodeficiency. Here immunoSEQ multiplex PCR was the method, and the copy in TCRdb shows in-frame clones only, minus some. The sample includes over 55,000 clones, none of them occurring once. Sequenced: peripheral blood mononuclear cells. The receptor set was obtained from a person between 18 and 75 years old in good health.

With regard to this clone: The read is 3 residues too short to cover the CDR3 end, so that end is filled in from the germline J gene. This chain connects TRBV30 to TRBJ1-1; D might be TRBD1 (5 bases). The CDR3 loop spans 14 amino acids. Germline V gene lookup returns CDR1 GTSNPN and CDR2 SVGIG (reference sequence). The covered CDR3 bases are TGTGCCTGGAGTGTGATGAGGGGCCGGGAGACC. This sequence encodes CAWSVMRGRET. The entire CDR3 protein reads CAWSVMRGRETAFF.

This clone was picked up a small number of times. The read terminates 3 residues before the CDR3 end, so the remaining end is supplied by the germline J gene. V is TRBV18 and J is TRBJ2-1; 10 bases are a match to TRBD1. Looked up from germline, CDR1 is KGHSH and CDR2 is LQKENI. The V and J ends lost 0 bases and 5 bases, in that order; junction bases with no gene match: 13. This CDR3 region has 19 residues. The CDR3 reads CASSPPRRGQGFPNNEQFF. CDR3 DNA, as far as it was read: TGTGCCAGCTCACCACCCCGGAGGGGACAGGGGTTCCCTAACAATGAG.

At least ten counts were recorded for this clone. The CDR3 end falls 3 residues outside the read, so it is completed with the germline J gene. The chain carries TRBV7-9 and TRBJ2-5; the match to TRBD1 covers 9 bases. Trimming at V came to 5 bases and at J to 4 bases, leaving 5 bases not matched to a gene. CDR1 is SEHNR and CDR2 is FQNEAQ in the germline V gene (reference sequence). The CDR3 totals 14 residues. Partial CDR3 DNA: TGTGCCAGCAGCCCCATGACAGGGGGAGAGACC. Its protein is CASSPMTGGET. The full CDR3 sequence reads CASSPMTGGETQYF.

This clone was counted ten times or more. The DNA ends 3 residues before the CDR3 does, and the rest of the CDR3 is filled in from the germline J gene. The chain uses TRBV29-1 and TRBJ2-7, with 7 bases lining up with TRBD1. This CDR3 comprises 15 residues. Per germline, CDR1 SQVTM and CDR2 ANQGSEA. Trimming cost V 4 bases and J 1 base; bases outside gene matches: 10. The CDR3 sequence: CSVGGTEWSSYEQYF. The covered CDR3 bases are TGCAGCGTTGGGGGGACAGAATGGTCTTCCTACGAG.

This clone was recorded many times. The read terminates 3 residues before the CDR3 end, so the remaining end is supplied by the germline J gene. The genes are TRBV18 and TRBJ2-2; D not certain. This CDR3 spans 16 amino acids. V was trimmed by 1 base and J by 0 bases, leaving 9 bases between them. Germline CDR1 reads KGHSH; CDR2 reads LQKENI. Partial CDR3 DNA: TGTGCCAGCTCACCACAGGGCCCTCCGAACACCGGGGAG. It codes for CASSPQGPPNTGE. The entire CDR3 sequence reads CASSPQGPPNTGELFF.

As concerns this clone: The read ends 3 residues early relative to the CDR3; the germline J gene fills the gap. Other DNA sequences in this specimen translate into the identical CDR3. J is TRBJ2-5 and V is TRBV5-1, with a possible D match to TRBD2 (5 bases). Germline CDR1 SGHRS, CDR2 YFSETQ. The CDR3 contains 15 residues. CDR3: CASSLTTASYETQYF. The sequenced part of the CDR3 DNA is TGCGCCAGCAGCTTGACTACGGCTAGCTACGAAACC.

This clone was counted only a few times. From the germline J gene comes the end of the CDR3, since the read stops 3 residues before it. This chain connects TRBV5-1 to TRBJ2-1; 9 bases match TRBD1. Germline assignment: CDR1 SGHRS and CDR2 YFSETQ. The ends lost 7 bases at V and 1 base at J; junction bases unmatched: 6. The CDR3 runs to 15 residues. The CDR3 spells CASGSGTGSYNEQFF. The DNA read from the CDR3 is TGCGCCAGCGGCTCAGGGACAGGGTCCTACAATGAG.

As for this clone: The read ends 3 residues shy of where the CDR3 ends; the end is completed using the germline J gene. The chain recombines TRBV5-4 with TRBJ2-1; D is tentatively TRBD1 or TRBD2 (5 bases each). Per the germline V gene, CDR1 is SGHNT and CDR2 is YYREEE (reference sequence). This CDR3 contains 14 residues. V lost 4 bases and J lost 6, with 14 bases in between. The CDR3 sequence is CASSGRESVNEQFF. The CDR3 bases that were read are TGTGCCAGCAGCGGCAGGGAGTCGGTCAATGAG.

As regards this clone: The DNA ends 3 residues before the CDR3 does, and the rest of the CDR3 is filled in from the germline J gene. This sequence joins TRBV5-5 and TRBJ2-1; TRBD2 matches at 11 bases. The trim removed 2 bases at V and 8 bases at J, leaving 3 bases unmatched. Germline lookup yields CDR1 SGHKS and CDR2 YYEKEE (reference sequence). This CDR3 comprises 14 residues. The CDR3 here is CASSFSGREDEQFF. Partial CDR3 DNA: TGTGCCAGCAGCTTTAGCGGGAGGGAGGATGAG.